Listed below are T cell receptor beta chains from one sample, sequenced in a study of CD8 T cells in ankylosing spondylitis. TCRdb used MiXCR to reprocess the 5' RACE reads, holding one entry per CDR3 protein. The sample yields 700,000 to 850,000 distinct CDR3 sequences, around 11% seen once. Sequenced sample: blood, either unsorted or a sorted T cell fraction (not recorded which). Receptor source: a male donor with ankylosing spondylitis. The CDR3 runs from the conserved cysteine through the conserved F or W. A D gene is named only where the DNA matches it firmly. The size of a clone is reported for some rows only, either as once, few or many, or as a class for expanded clones.

few	TRBJ2-5	.	TRBV10-2	TGCGCCAGCAGTCCAGGGACACCGGGGTCGGAGACCCAGTACTTC	CASSPGTPGSETQYF
.	TRBJ2-7	TRBD2	TRBV9	TGTGCCAGCAGCCCCGTCGGGACTAACCTCTACGAGCAGTACTTC	CASSPVGTNLYEQYF
.	TRBJ1-4	.	TRBV19	TGTGCCAGTAGTCCAGGGTGGGCGTCGGAAAAACTGTTTTTT	CASSPGWASEKLFF
many	TRBJ2-2	.	TRBV5-1	TGCGCCAGCAGATGGGACACCGGGGAGCTGTTTTTT	CASRWDTGELFF
few	TRBJ2-6	.	TRBV5-1	TGCGCCAGCAGCCCTAACCCTTTGGGATCTGGGGCCAACGTCCTGACTTTC	CASSPNPLGSGANVLTF
few	TRBJ1-2	TRBD1	TRBV6-1	TGTGCCACCCGACAGGGGGTTCTATGGAGCTACACCTTC	CATRQGVLWSYTF
few	TRBJ1-5	.	TRBV20-1	TGCAGTGCTAGGAGAGGGAGCAATCAGCCCCAGCATTTT	CSARRGSNQPQHF
few	TRBJ1-2	.	TRBV9	TGTGCCAGCAGCGTAGGGCCCTCCGTTGACCCATATGGCTACACCTTC	CASSVGPSVDPYGYTF
.	TRBJ2-5	.	TRBV6-2/TRBV6-3	TGTGCCAGCAGTTACTCGGAGAGGCAGTACTTC	CASSYSERQYF
.	TRBJ1-2	.	TRBV20-1	TGCAGTGCTAGGGACTCGGCCTATGGCTACACCTTC	CSARDSAYGYTF
.	TRBJ2-1	TRBD2	TRBV5-1	TGCGCCAGCAGCTTGCGGAGCGGGAGGTTAGATGAGCAGTTCTTC	CASSLRSGRLDEQFF
many	TRBJ1-4	.	TRBV5-1	TGCGCCAGCAGCTCCGAGGGGGGTGATAATGAAAAACTGTTTTTT	CASSSEGGDNEKLFF